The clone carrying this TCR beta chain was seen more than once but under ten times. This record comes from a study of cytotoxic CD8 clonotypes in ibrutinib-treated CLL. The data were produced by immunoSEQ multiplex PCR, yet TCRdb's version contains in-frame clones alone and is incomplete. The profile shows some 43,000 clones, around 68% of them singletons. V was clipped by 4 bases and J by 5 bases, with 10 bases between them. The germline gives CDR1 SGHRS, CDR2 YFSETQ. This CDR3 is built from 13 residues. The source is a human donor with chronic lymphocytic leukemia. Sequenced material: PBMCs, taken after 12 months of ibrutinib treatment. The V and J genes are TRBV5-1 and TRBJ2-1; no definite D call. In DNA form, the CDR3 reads TGCGCCAGCAGCCTTGGATCCAACAATGAGCAGTTCTTC. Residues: CASSLGSNNEQFF.